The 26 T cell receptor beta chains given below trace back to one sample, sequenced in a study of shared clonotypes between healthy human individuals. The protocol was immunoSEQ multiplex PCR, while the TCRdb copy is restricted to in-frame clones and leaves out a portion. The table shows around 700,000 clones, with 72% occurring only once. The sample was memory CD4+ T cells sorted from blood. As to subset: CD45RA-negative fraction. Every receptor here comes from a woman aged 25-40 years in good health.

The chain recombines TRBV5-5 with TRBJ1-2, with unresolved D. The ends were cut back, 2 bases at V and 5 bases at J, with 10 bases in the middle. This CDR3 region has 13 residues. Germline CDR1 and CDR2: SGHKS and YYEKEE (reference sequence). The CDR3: CASSLGRDYGYTF. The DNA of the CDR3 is TGTGCCAGCAGCTTAGGACGGGATTATGGCTACACCTTC.

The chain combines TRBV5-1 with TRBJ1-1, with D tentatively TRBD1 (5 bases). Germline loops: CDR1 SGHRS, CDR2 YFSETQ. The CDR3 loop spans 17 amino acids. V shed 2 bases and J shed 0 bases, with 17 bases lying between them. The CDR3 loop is CASSFVGDGFMNTEAFF. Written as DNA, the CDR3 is TGCGCCAGCAGCTTTGTCGGGGACGGATTCATGAACACTGAAGCTTTCTTT.

The CDR3 region is CASSDLNTGELFF. In DNA form, the CDR3 reads TGTGCCAGCAGTGACTTAAACACCGGGGAGCTGTTTTTT. V usage is TRBV27 and J usage is TRBJ2-2; no reliable D call. Looked up from germline, CDR1 is MNHEY and CDR2 is SMNVEV (reference sequence). The CDR3 covers 13 residues. Trimming removed 5 bases at V and 2 bases at J, with 6 bases between.

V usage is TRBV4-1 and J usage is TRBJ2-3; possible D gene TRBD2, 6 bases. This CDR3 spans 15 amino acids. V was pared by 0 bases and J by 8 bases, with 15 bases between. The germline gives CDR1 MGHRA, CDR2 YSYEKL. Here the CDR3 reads CASSQEVNGGVTQYF. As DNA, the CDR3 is TGCGCCAGCAGCCAAGAAGTAAATGGCGGGGTTACGCAGTATTTT.

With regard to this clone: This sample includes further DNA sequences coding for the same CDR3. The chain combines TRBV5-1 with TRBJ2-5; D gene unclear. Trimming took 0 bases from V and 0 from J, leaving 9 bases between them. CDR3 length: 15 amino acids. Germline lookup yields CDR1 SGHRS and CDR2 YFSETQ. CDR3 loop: CASSLGGRNQETQYF. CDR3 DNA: TGCGCCAGCAGCTTGGGCGGACGTAACCAAGAGACCCAGTACTTC.

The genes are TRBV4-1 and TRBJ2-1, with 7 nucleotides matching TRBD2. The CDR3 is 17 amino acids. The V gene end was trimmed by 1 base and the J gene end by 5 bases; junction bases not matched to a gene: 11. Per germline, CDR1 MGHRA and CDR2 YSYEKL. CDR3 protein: CASSQGEGLAAHNEQFF. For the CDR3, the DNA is TGCGCCAGCAGCCAAGGCGAGGGGCTAGCGGCGCACAATGAGCAGTTCTTC.

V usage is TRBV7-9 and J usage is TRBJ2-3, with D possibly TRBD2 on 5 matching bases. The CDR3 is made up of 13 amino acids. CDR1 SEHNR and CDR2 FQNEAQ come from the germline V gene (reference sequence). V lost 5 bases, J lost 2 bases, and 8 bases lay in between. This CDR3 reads CASSPGDTDTQYF. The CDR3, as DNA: TGTGCCAGCAGCCCCGGGGACACAGATACGCAGTATTTT.

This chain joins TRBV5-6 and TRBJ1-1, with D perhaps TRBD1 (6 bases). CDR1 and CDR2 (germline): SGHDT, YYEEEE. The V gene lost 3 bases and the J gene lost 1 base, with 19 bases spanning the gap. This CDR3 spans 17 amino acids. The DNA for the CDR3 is TGTGCCAGCAGCTACCGGACAGACGATGGGAGGAACACTGAAGCTTTCTTT. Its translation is CASSYRTDDGRNTEAFF.

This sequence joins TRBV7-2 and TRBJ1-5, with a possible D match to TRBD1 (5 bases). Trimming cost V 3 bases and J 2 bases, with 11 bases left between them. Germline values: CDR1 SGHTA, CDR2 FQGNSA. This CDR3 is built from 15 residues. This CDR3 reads CASSLGEVGNQPQHF. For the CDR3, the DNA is TGTGCCAGCAGCTTGGGGGAAGTTGGCAATCAGCCCCAGCATTTT.

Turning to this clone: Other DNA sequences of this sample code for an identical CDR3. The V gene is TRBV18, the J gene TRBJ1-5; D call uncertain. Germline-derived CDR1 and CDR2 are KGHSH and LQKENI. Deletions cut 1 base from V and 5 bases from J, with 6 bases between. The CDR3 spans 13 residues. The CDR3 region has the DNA TGTGCCAGCTCACCACGCGCGGATCAGCCCCAGCATTTT. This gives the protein CASSPRADQPQHF.

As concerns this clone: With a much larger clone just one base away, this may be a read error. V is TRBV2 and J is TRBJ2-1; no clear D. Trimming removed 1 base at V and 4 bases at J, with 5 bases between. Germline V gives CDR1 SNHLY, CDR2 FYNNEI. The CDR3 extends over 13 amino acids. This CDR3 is CASSEVQYNEQFF. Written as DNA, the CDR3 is TGTGCCAGCAGTGAAGTCCAGTACAATGAGCAGTTCTTC.

The chain's CDR3 is CASSYRGTRSYNEQFF. CDR3 nucleotide sequence: TGTGCCAGCAGCTACAGAGGGACTCGCTCCTACAATGAGCAGTTCTTC. This chain links TRBV5-6 with TRBJ2-1; D might be TRBD2 (6 bases). Trimming took off 3 bases at V and 0 bases at J, with 13 bases between the two ends. This CDR3 is 16 amino acids long. CDR1 is SGHDT, CDR2 YYEEEE, per germline.

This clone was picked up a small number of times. The CDR3 sequence: CASSQGQNTEAFF. For the CDR3, the DNA is TGTGCCAGCAGCCAGGGACAGAACACTGAAGCTTTCTTT. The chain has TRBV7-2 and TRBJ1-1, with a tentative D call TRBD1 (6 bases). V dropped 5 bases and J dropped 1 base, with 8 bases sitting between them. CDR3 length equals 13 residues. Germline V lookup: CDR1 SGHTA, CDR2 FQGNSA. Filled out from reference TRBV7-2 and TRBJ1-1, the complete variable domain reads GAGVSQSPSNKVTEKGKDVELRCDPISGHTALYWYRQSLGQGLEFLIYFQGNSAPDKSGLPSDRFSAERTGGSVSTLTIQRTQQEDSAVYLCASSQGQNTEAFFGQGTRLTVV.

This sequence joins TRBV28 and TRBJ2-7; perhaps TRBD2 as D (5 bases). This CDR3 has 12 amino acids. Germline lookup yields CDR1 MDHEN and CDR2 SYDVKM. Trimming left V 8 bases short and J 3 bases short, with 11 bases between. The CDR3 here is CASARLFYEQYF. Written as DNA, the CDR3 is TGTGCCAGCGCCAGACTATTCTACGAGCAGTACTTC.

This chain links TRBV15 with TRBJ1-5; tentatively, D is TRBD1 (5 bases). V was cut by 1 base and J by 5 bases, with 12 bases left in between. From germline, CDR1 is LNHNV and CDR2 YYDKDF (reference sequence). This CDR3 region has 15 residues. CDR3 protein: CATSRGGVGDQPQHF. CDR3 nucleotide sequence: TGTGCCACCAGCAGAGGAGGGGTCGGGGATCAGCCCCAGCATTTT.

The CDR3 nucleotides are TGTGCCAGCTCACCCTACCACACTGAAGCTTTCTTT. Its translation: CASSPYHTEAFF. The rearrangement links TRBV18 to TRBJ1-1; D is undetermined. Germline V gene sequence: CDR1 KGHSH, CDR2 LQKENI. The CDR3 loop spans 12 amino acids. Trimming took 3 bases from V and 3 from J, leaving 5 bases between them.

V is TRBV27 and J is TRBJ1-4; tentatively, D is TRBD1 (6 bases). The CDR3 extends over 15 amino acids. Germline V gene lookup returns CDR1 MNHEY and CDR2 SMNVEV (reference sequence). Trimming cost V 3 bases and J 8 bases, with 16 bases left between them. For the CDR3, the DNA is TGTGCCAGCAGTTTCTCCCGACAGGCAGGGGAAAAACTGTTTTTT. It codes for CASSFSRQAGEKLFF.

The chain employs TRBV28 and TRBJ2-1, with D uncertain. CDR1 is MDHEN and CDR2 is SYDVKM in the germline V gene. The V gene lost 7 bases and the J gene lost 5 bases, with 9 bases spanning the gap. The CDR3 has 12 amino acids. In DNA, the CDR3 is TGTGCCAGCACCACCTTCGACAATGAGCAGTTCTTC. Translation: CASTTFDNEQFF.

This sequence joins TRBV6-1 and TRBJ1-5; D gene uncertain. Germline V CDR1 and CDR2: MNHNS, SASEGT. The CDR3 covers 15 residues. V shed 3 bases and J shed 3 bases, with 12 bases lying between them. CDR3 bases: TGTGCCAGCAGTGAGCGCAGTAGAATCAATCAGCCCCAGCATTTT. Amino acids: CASSERSRINQPQHF.

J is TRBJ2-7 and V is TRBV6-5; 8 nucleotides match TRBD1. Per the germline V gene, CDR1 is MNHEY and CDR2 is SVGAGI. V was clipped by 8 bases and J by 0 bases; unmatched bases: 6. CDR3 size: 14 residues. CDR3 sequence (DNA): TGTGCCAGCGGGACAGGACGAAGCTCCTACGAGCAGTACTTC. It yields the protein CASGTGRSSYEQYF.

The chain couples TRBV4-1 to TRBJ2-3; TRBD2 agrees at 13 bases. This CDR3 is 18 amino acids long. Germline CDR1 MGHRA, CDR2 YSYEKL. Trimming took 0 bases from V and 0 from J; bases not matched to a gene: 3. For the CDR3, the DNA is TGCGCCAGCAGCCAAGATAGGACTAGCGGGAGCAGCACAGATACGCAGTATTTT. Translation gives CASSQDRTSGSSTDTQYF.

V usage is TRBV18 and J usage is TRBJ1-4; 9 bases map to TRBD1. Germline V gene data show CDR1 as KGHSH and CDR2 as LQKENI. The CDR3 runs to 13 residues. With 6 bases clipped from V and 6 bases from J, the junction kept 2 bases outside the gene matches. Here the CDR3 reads CASSGQGHEKLFF. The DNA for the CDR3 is TGTGCCAGCTCGGGACAGGGACATGAAAAACTGTTTTTT.

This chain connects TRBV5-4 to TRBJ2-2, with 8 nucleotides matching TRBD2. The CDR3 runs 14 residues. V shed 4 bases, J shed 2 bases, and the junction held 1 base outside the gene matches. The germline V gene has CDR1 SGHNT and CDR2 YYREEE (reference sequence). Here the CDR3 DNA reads TGTGCCAGCAGCGGGACTAGTAACACCGGGGAGCTGTTTTTT. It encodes CASSGTSNTGELFF.

CDR3 sequence reads: CASIRLAGLASYEQYF. The CDR3 DNA reads TGTGCCAGCATCCGACTAGCGGGTTTGGCTTCCTACGAGCAGTACTTC. V usage is TRBV7-9 and J usage is TRBJ2-7, with 10 bases that match TRBD2. This CDR3 is built from 16 residues. Germline V gene sequence: CDR1 SEHNR, CDR2 FQNEAQ (reference sequence). V lost 7 bases, J lost 1 base, and 10 bases stayed unmatched.

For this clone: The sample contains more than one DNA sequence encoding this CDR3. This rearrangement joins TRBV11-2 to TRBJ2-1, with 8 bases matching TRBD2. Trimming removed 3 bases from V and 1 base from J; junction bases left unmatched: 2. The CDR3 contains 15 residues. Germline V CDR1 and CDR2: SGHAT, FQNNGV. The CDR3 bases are TGTGCCAGCAGCTTGGCGGGGGGATCCTACAATGAGCAGTTCTTC. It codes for CASSLAGGSYNEQFF.

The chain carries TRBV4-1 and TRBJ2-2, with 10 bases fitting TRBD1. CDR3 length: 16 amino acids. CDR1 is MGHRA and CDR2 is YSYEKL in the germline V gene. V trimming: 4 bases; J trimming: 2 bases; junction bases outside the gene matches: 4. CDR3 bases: TGCGCCAGCAGCCTAGACAGGGGGCTAAACACCGGGGAGCTGTTTTTT. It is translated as CASSLDRGLNTGELFF.